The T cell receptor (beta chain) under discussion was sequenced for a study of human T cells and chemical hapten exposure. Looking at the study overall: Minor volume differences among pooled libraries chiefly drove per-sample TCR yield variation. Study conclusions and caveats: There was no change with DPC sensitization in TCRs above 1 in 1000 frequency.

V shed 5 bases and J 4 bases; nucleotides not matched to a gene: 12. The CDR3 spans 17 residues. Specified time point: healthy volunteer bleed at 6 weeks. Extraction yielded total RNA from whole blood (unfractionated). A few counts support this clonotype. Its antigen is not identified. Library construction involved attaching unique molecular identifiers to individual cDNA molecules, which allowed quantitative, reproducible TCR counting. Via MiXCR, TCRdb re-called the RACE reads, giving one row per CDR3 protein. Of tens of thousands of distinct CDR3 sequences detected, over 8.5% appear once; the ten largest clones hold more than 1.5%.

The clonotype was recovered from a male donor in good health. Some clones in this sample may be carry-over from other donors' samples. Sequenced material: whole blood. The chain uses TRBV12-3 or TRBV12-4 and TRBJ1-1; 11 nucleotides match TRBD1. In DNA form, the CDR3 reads TGTGCCAGCAGTCCACTTGGACAGGGGGCGAGCCGCACTGAAGCTTTCTTT. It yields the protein CASSPLGQGASRTEAFF.